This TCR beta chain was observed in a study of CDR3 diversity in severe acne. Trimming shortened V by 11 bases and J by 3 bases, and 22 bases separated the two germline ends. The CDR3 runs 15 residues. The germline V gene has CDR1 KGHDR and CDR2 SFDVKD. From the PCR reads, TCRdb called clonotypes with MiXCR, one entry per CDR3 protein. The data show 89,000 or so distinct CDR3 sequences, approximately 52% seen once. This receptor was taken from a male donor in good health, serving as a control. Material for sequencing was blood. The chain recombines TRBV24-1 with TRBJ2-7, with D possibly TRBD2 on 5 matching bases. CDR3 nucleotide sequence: TGTGCCAGCAGCCAAGATTCCGGGAACCACTACGAGCAGTACTTC. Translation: CASSQDSGNHYEQYF.